This T cell receptor beta chain was identified in a study of T cell repertoires in cytomegalovirus infection. TCRdb re-analysed the reads in MiXCR, keeping a single row per CDR3 protein. The table has fewer than 70,000 distinct CDR3 sequences, less than 30% seen once; the top ten hold just under 60%. The V gene's germline CDR1 is SEHNR and CDR2 FQNEAQ (reference sequence). Germline trimming cut 5 bases from V and 5 bases from J; bases unmatched to any gene: 16. The CDR3 consists of 17 residues. Many counts were recorded for this clonotype. Antigen unknown. This chain links TRBV7-9 with TRBJ2-7; 9 nucleotides match TRBD2. This TCR derives from a human donor in good health (CMV status not recorded). Some clones in this sample may be carry-over from other donors' samples. The specimen comprised CD8+ T cells from cultured PBMCs, sampled from culture after CMV antigen stimulation. In nucleotides, the CDR3 is TGTGCCAGCAGCCCTTATTCGGGCGGGAGGGCCGAAGACGAGCAGTACTTC. Encoded protein: CASSPYSGGRAEDEQYF.